The 26 T cell receptor beta chains in this list originate from one sample, sequenced in a study of early T cells in non-severe SARS-CoV-2 infection. One entry per CDR3 protein results from TCRdb running MiXCR on the 5' RACE reads. The table lists about 28,000 distinct CDR3 sequences, 5.5% to 7.5% of them singletons. This specimen was whole blood, taken at baseline. These receptors all come from an adult who was a healthcare worker with PCR-confirmed SARS-CoV-2 infection or an uninfected control (not recorded which).

This clonotype has ten or more counts. This chain joins TRBV30 and TRBJ2-3; D perhaps matches TRBD1 (6 bases). V dropped 2 bases and J dropped 0 bases, with 9 bases sitting between them. The CDR3 loop spans 14 amino acids. Germline CDR1 GTSNPN, CDR2 SVGIG (reference sequence). Here the CDR3 reads CAWSQGFSTDTQYF. The CDR3 nucleotides are TGTGCCTGGAGTCAGGGGTTCAGCACAGATACGCAGTATTTT.

In its sample, this clonotype was seen many times. The rearrangement uses TRBV7-3 and TRBJ2-3; 8 bases align to TRBD1. J gave up 5 bases and V 0 bases, and 4 bases lay outside the gene matches. The germline CDR1 and CDR2 sequences are SGHTA and FQGTGA. The CDR3 runs to 15 residues. CDR3 sequence: CASSLTGTGEDTQYF. CDR3 sequence (DNA): TGTGCCAGCAGCTTAACGGGGACAGGAGAAGATACGCAGTATTTT.

The chain has TRBV29-1 and TRBJ2-5, with D possibly matching TRBD2 (5 bases). There are 13 residues in the CDR3. Deletions cut 6 bases from V and 2 bases from J, with 13 bases between. In germline, CDR1 is SQVTM, CDR2 ANQGSEA. The CDR3 DNA sequence: TGCAGCGTACAACGGGGTTCGCAAGAGACCCAGTACTTC. This encodes CSVQRGSQETQYF.

This clonotype was seen ten or more times. The chain uses TRBV6-2 or TRBV6-3 and TRBJ1-1; 9 bases are a match to TRBD1. The CDR3 totals 17 residues. Per germline, CDR1 MNHEY and CDR2 SVGEGT. V lost 0 bases, J lost 1 base, and 6 bases stayed unmatched. CDR3 loop: CASSYSGLDRGNTEAFF. CDR3 sequence (DNA): TGTGCCAGCAGTTACTCGGGTTTGGACAGGGGGAACACTGAAGCTTTCTTT.

This chain links TRBV20-1 with TRBJ2-1, with 13 bases that match TRBD2. Looked up from germline, CDR1 is DFQATT and CDR2 is SNEGSKA (reference sequence). This CDR3 region has 16 residues. The J segment lost 6 bases and the V segment lost 2 bases, leaving 7 bases of the junction unmatched. In nucleotides, the CDR3 is TGCAGTGCTAGATCCCTACTAGCGGGAGGGGTCAATGAGCAGTTCTTC. Translation gives CSARSLLAGGVNEQFF.

This clonotype was detected only a few times. This chain connects TRBV7-8 to TRBJ2-5; 8 nucleotides match TRBD2. This CDR3 is built from 18 residues. CDR1 and CDR2 from the germline V gene are SGHVS and FQNEAQ. The V gene end was trimmed by 8 bases and the J gene end by 2 bases; junction bases not matched to a gene: 19. The CDR3 loop reads CASRWGRSGGLPQETQYF. Here the CDR3 DNA reads TGTGCCAGCCGTTGGGGAAGGAGCGGGGGACTCCCACAAGAGACCCAGTACTTC. Full variable domain (outside the CDR3, taken from reference TRBV7-8 and TRBJ2-5): GAGVSQSPRYKVAKRGQDVALRCDPISGHVSLFWYQQALGQGPEFLTYFQNEAQLDKSGLPSDRFFAERPEGSVSTLKIQRTQQEDSAVYLCASRWGRSGGLPQETQYFGPGTRLLVL.

This clonotype was counted at least ten times. The chain recombines TRBV20-1 with TRBJ1-4; the match to TRBD1 covers 7 bases. V was pared by 6 bases and J by 0 bases, with 7 bases of the junction left unmatched. CDR1 and CDR2 (germline): DFQATT, SNEGSKA (reference sequence). This CDR3 has 15 residues. CDR3 DNA sequence: TGCAGTGCCGGGACAGTGAGGGCAACTAATGAAAAACTGTTTTTT. Translating it yields CSAGTVRATNEKLFF.

This clonotype was seen repeatedly, ten times or more. The CDR3 bases are TGCGCCAGCAGCTTCTCCGGGACTGGAAACACTGAAGCTTTCTTT. This codes for CASSFSGTGNTEAFF. The rearrangement joins TRBV5-1 to TRBJ1-1; a weak D match, TRBD1 (5 bases). CDR3 length: 15 amino acids. Trimming shortened V by 2 bases and J by 2 bases, and 13 bases separated the two germline ends. Germline V gives CDR1 SGHRS, CDR2 YFSETQ.

This clonotype was recorded many times. V and J are TRBV7-6 and TRBJ2-3, with TRBD1 matching over 7 bases. CDR1 and CDR2 from the germline V gene are SGHVS and FNYEAQ. CDR3 length: 18 residues. J was trimmed by 0 bases and V by 7 bases; bases with no gene match: 16. Here the CDR3 reads CASTRVGTVFASTDTQYF. Here the CDR3 DNA reads TGTGCCAGCACTCGGGTCGGGACAGTTTTCGCTAGCACAGATACGCAGTATTTT. The entire variable domain, with the rest obtained from reference TRBV7-6 and TRBJ2-3, is as follows: GAGVSQSPRYKVTKRGQDVALRCDPISGHVSLYWYRQALGQGPEFLTYFNYEAQQDKSGLPNDRFSAERPEGSISTLTIQRTEQRDSAMYRCASTRVGTVFASTDTQYFGPGTRLTVL.

About this clonotype: The junction departs from germline at one end; a sequencing error may be responsible. V and J are TRBV10-1 and TRBJ1-1; 8 bases line up with TRBD1. The CDR3 contains 16 residues. CDR1 and CDR2 (germline): WNHNN, SYGVQD (reference sequence). Here the CDR3 reads CASRERGDRRGTEAFF. The CDR3 bases are TGCGCCAGCCGTGAGAGGGGGGACAGGAGGGGCACTGAAGCTTTCTTT.

The table lists this clonotype with many counts. The chain employs TRBV12-5 and TRBJ2-7, with 11 bases that match TRBD2. The CDR3 is 14 amino acids. V shed 7 bases, J shed 4 bases, and the junction held 6 bases outside the gene matches. In germline, CDR1 is LGHNT, CDR2 FRNRAP. In DNA form, the CDR3 reads TGTGCTAGTGCCCCTGGACTAGCGGGTTACGAGCAGTACTTC. This gives the protein CASAPGLAGYEQYF. The variable domain in full, with the rest retrieved from reference TRBV12-5 and TRBJ2-7, is DARVTQTPRHKVTEMGQEVTMRCQPILGHNTVFWYRQTMMQGLELLAYFRNRAPLDDSGMPKDRFSAEMPDATLATLKIQPSEPRDSAVYFCASAPGLAGYEQYFGPGTRLTVT.

This clonotype was picked up many times. A read error is likely, as this CDR3 ends without the conserved phenylalanine or tryptophan. Because the CDR3's place on the DNA is in doubt, the DNA is left out and the CDR3 is given as listed by TCRdb. This chain connects TRBV11-2 to TRBJ2-1; TRBD2, as called in the table, went unchecked against the DNA. The CDR3 is 13 amino acids in total, end residues counted. Germline assignment: CDR1 SGHAT and CDR2 FQNNGV. CDR3 sequence reads: CASSLGQRENAVV.

The table lists this clonotype with many counts. The chain recombines TRBV20-1 with TRBJ2-5; D is tentatively TRBD1 or TRBD2 (5 bases each). From germline, CDR1 is DFQATT and CDR2 SNEGSKA (reference sequence). The CDR3 length is 15 residues. V lost 0 bases and J lost 5, with 16 bases in between. CDR3 sequence: CSARDLVRDLETQYF. For the CDR3, the DNA is TGCAGTGCTAGAGATCTTGTTCGGGACCTGGAGACCCAGTACTTC.

This clonotype has just a few counts. V gene TRBV5-1 combines with J gene TRBJ2-7, with D possibly being TRBD2 (5 bases). V gave up 3 bases and J gave up 5 bases, with 18 bases separating them. The CDR3 consists of 15 residues. Per germline, CDR1 SGHRS and CDR2 YFSETQ. CDR3 in amino acids: CASSSSPGFPNEQYF. The DNA of the CDR3 is TGCGCCAGCAGCTCCAGTCCGGGGTTTCCAAACGAGCAGTACTTC.

This clonotype was picked up many times. This chain joins TRBV12-3 or TRBV12-4 and TRBJ2-6; D is unresolved. V was trimmed by 1 base and J by 2 bases, leaving 6 bases between them. The CDR3 runs to 15 residues. The CDR3 spells CASSLGGTGANVLTF. The CDR3 DNA is TGTGCCAGCAGTTTAGGGGGTACTGGGGCCAACGTCCTGACTTTC.

This clonotype showed up many times. The chain links TRBV27 to TRBJ1-2, with D perhaps matching TRBD1 (5 bases). Per germline, CDR1 MNHEY and CDR2 SMNVEV (reference sequence). Trimming took 6 bases from V and 0 from J, leaving 14 bases between them. The length of the CDR3 is 15 residues. The CDR3 DNA is TGTGCCAGCAGAATCGGACAAGCCGCTAACTATGGCTACACCTTC. It translates to CASRIGQAANYGYTF.

This clonotype was recorded at least ten times. The chain recombines TRBV20-1 with TRBJ2-1; a weak D match, TRBD2 (6 bases). The germline V gene has CDR1 DFQATT and CDR2 SNEGSKA (reference sequence). This CDR3 contains 21 residues. Trimming pared 0 bases from V and 3 bases from J, leaving 30 bases between. The CDR3 DNA follows: TGCAGTGCTAGAGAAGATTTTCGGGGCGGGACCTCCATGCCGGACTACAATGAGCAGTTCTTC. The encoded protein is CSAREDFRGGTSMPDYNEQFF.

The gene calls are TRBV5-1 and TRBJ2-2, with TRBD2 identical over 7 bases. Germline values: CDR1 SGHRS, CDR2 YFSETQ. This CDR3 contains 14 residues. J lost 7 bases, V lost 4 bases, and 7 bases had no gene match. CDR3 nucleotide sequence: TGCGCCAGCAGCACGCTAGCGGATCTCGGGGAGCTGTTTTTT. Residues: CASSTLADLGELFF. The variable domain in full, with the rest retrieved from reference TRBV5-1 and TRBJ2-2, is KAGVTQTPRYLIKTRGQQVTLSCSPISGHRSVSWYQQTPGQGLQFLFEYFSETQRNKGNFPGRFSGRQFSNSRSEMNVSTLELGDSALYLCASSTLADLGELFFGEGSRLTVL.

This chain uses TRBV11-2 with TRBJ1-2; D is unclear. The CDR3 is made up of 12 amino acids. The germline CDR1 and CDR2 sequences are SGHAT and FQNNGV. Trimming took off 3 bases at V and 7 bases at J, with 9 bases between the two ends. CDR3 sequence (DNA): TGTGCCAGCAGCTTCCATGGCGCTGGCTACACCTTC. This translates into CASSFHGAGYTF. Full variable domain (outside the CDR3, taken from reference TRBV11-2 and TRBJ1-2): EAGVAQSPRYKIIEKRQSVAFWCNPISGHATLYWYQQILGQGPKLLIQFQNNGVVDDSQLPKDRFSAERLKGVDSTLKIQPAKLEDSAVYLCASSFHGAGYTFGSGTRLTVV.

This clonotype was found many times. The chain employs TRBV11-2 and TRBJ2-7; D tentatively reads TRBD1 or TRBD2 (5 bases each). CDR3 size: 15 residues. The germline CDR1 and CDR2 sequences are SGHAT and FQNNGV. Trimming shortened V by 5 bases and J by 5 bases, and 19 bases separated the two germline ends. This chain's CDR3 is CASSPLGGPRDEQYF. DNA for the CDR3: TGTGCCAGCAGCCCCCTTGGGGGTCCCCGGGACGAGCAGTACTTC.

This clonotype came up many times. One end of the junction does not line up with germline, which may come from a read error. The rearrangement joins TRBV7-6 to TRBJ2-1; D remains ambiguous. This CDR3 contains 15 residues. CDR1 and CDR2 from the germline V gene are SGHVS and FNYEAQ. The CDR3 DNA reads as TGTGTCAGCAGCTTAGATGGGGACTCCTACAATGAGCAGTTCTTC. Translating gives CVSSLDGDSYNEQFF.

This clonotype was found many times. The CDR3 is CASSSDSFGPQHF. CDR3 DNA: TGTGCCAGCAGCTCGGACTCATTTGGACCCCAGCATTTT. The V and J genes are TRBV7-9 and TRBJ1-5, with D uncertain. CDR1 is SEHNR and CDR2 is FQNEAQ in the germline V gene (reference sequence). The length of the CDR3 is 13 residues. V was trimmed by 4 bases and J by 10 bases, leaving 14 bases between them.

The V and J genes are TRBV5-1 and TRBJ2-3; a possible D gene is TRBD2 (6 bases). The CDR3 spans 16 residues. Trimming pared 2 bases from V and 2 bases from J, leaving 15 bases between. Germline lookup yields CDR1 SGHRS and CDR2 YFSETQ. This CDR3 is CASSFSGLQNTDTQYF. The CDR3 DNA reads TGCGCCAGCAGCTTTTCGGGACTCCAGAACACAGATACGCAGTATTTT.

This clonotype was seen ten or more times. V is TRBV5-1 and J is TRBJ2-7, with 8 positions matching TRBD2. V was clipped by 2 bases and J by 0 bases; unmatched bases: 7. This CDR3 spans 16 amino acids. Per germline, CDR1 SGHRS and CDR2 YFSETQ. In DNA, the CDR3 is TGCGCCAGCAGCTTACGACGGGAGGGCAGCTCCTACGAGCAGTACTTC. Encoded protein: CASSLRREGSSYEQYF.

This clonotype was detected ten times or more. V and J are TRBV20-1 and TRBJ2-5; TRBD1 agrees at 8 bases. Germline V gives CDR1 DFQATT, CDR2 SNEGSKA (reference sequence). The CDR3 has 13 residues. The V segment lost 4 bases and the J segment 2 bases; nucleotides outside the gene matches: 3. CDR3 DNA: TGCAGTGCTACTCAGGGGGCTCAAGAGACCCAGTACTTC. Its protein is CSATQGAQETQYF.

The V gene is TRBV2, the J gene TRBJ2-3, with a possible D match to TRBD2 (5 bases). This CDR3 contains 14 residues. Trimming left V 4 bases short and J 3 bases short, with 11 bases between. Germline-derived CDR1 and CDR2 are SNHLY and FYNNEI. In DNA, the CDR3 is TGTGCCAGCAGTGGGTGGGAGTCTACAGATACGCAGTATTTT. Protein product: CASSGWESTDTQYF.